The 24 T cell receptor beta chains below were found in one sample sequenced in a study of control samples from healthy donors and cancer patients. Profiling relied on immunoSEQ multiplex PCR, and the TCRdb table lists in-frame clones only, not all of them. Among 120,000 or so clones listed, approximately 90% were seen once. Sequencing was performed on PBMCs. Receptors originate from a woman aged 55-69 years with lung cancer.

The chain joins TRBV2 to TRBJ1-2, with TRBD1 as a possible D gene (6 bases). Deletions cut 5 bases from V and 2 bases from J, with 9 bases between. CDR3 length: 13 residues. Germline lookup yields CDR1 SNHLY and CDR2 FYNNEI. As DNA, the CDR3 is TGTGCCAGCAGTCAACAGGGCAACTATGGCTACACCTTC. The encoded protein is CASSQQGNYGYTF.

The chain recombines TRBV6-4 with TRBJ2-7; TRBD1 aligns across 10 bases. Trimming removed 6 bases from V and 4 bases from J; junction bases left unmatched: 15. There are 17 residues in the CDR3. Germline V lookup: CDR1 MRHNA, CDR2 SNTAGT. The CDR3, as DNA: TGTGCCAGCAGACCCCGTCTATTGACAGGGGGCTCATACGAGCAGTACTTC. This encodes CASRPRLLTGGSYEQYF.

The chain carries TRBV4-3 and TRBJ2-7; D unclear. V shed 0 bases and J shed 2 bases, with 8 bases lying between them. Germline CDR1 LGHNA, CDR2 YSLEER. The CDR3 totals 14 residues. CDR3 residues: CASSQDDVPYEQYF. The CDR3 DNA follows: TGCGCCAGCAGCCAAGATGACGTTCCCTACGAGCAGTACTTC.

V is TRBV6-1 and J is TRBJ1-2, with unresolved D. The CDR3 spans 16 residues. V lost 3 bases to trimming and J lost 3 bases, with 17 bases between them. Germline V gene sequence: CDR1 MNHNS, CDR2 SASEGT. The CDR3 reads CASSDTNRLLHYGYTF. The CDR3 nucleotides read TGTGCCAGCAGTGATACTAACCGGCTACTCCACTATGGCTACACCTTC.

The table lists this clone with a count of one. The rearrangement joins TRBV2 to TRBJ2-3; TRBD1 matches at 9 bases. V lost 6 bases, J lost 9 bases, and 4 bases stayed unmatched. Germline V lookup: CDR1 SNHLY, CDR2 FYNNEI. This CDR3 spans 12 amino acids. The CDR3 DNA follows: TGTGCCAGCAGACTGGACAGGGGAACGCAGTATTTT. Its protein is CASRLDRGTQYF. The whole variable domain, filled in from reference TRBV2 and TRBJ2-3, reads EPEVTQTPSHQVTQMGQEVILRCVPISNHLYFYWYRQILGQKVEFLVSFYNNEISEKSEIFDDQFSVERPDGSNFTLKIRSTKLEDSAMYFCASRLDRGTQYFGPGTRLTVL.

This sequence joins TRBV19 and TRBJ1-2; the match to TRBD1 covers 7 bases. CDR3 length: 15 residues. V lost 5 bases and J lost 2; bases outside the gene matches: 8. Germline lookup yields CDR1 LNHDA and CDR2 SQIVND (reference sequence). The chain's CDR3 is CASSAGQNMNYGYTF. The CDR3 bases are TGTGCCAGTAGTGCGGGACAGAATATGAACTATGGCTACACCTTC.

The chain carries TRBV3-1 (or the pseudogene TRBV3-2) and TRBJ1-2, with 7 nucleotides matching TRBD1. This CDR3 is 13 amino acids long. The V gene's germline CDR1 is LGHDT and CDR2 YNNKEL (reference sequence). The trim removed 4 bases at V and 6 bases at J, leaving 5 bases unmatched. In DNA form, the CDR3 reads TGTGCCAGCAGCCTCGGGACAGAGGATGGCTACACCTTC. Translating gives CASSLGTEDGYTF.

The J gene is TRBJ2-7, the V gene TRBV3-1 (or the pseudogene TRBV3-2), with 8 nucleotides matching TRBD2. V was pared by 0 bases and J by 5 bases, with 9 bases of the junction left unmatched. Germline V lookup: CDR1 LGHDT, CDR2 YNNKEL (reference sequence). The CDR3 runs to 16 residues. In DNA, the CDR3 is TGTGCCAGCAGCCAAGATCTGAGCGGGAGTTTCAACGAGCAGTACTTC. Protein sequence: CASSQDLSGSFNEQYF.

For the CDR3, the DNA is TGTGCCTGGAATGACTATGACGCCAATGAGCAGTTCTTC. Translation: CAWNDYDANEQFF. The V and J genes are TRBV30 and TRBJ2-1, with D perhaps matching TRBD2 (5 bases). This CDR3 region has 13 residues. V was shortened by 4 bases and J by 6 bases, with 13 bases between the two germline ends. CDR1 is GTSNPN, CDR2 SVGIG, per germline (reference sequence).

The V gene is TRBV5-1, the J gene TRBJ1-1, with a possible D match to TRBD1 (5 bases). The V end lost 2 bases, the J end lost 3 bases, and 8 bases lay between the germline ends. CDR1 is SGHRS, CDR2 YFSETQ, per germline. CDR3 length: 13 residues. CDR3 nucleotides: TGCGCCAGCAGCTTTCAACAGGACACTGAAGCTTTCTTT. This translates into CASSFQQDTEAFF.

This chain uses TRBV5-4 with TRBJ2-7; TRBD1 agrees at 10 bases. Looked up from germline, CDR1 is SGHNT and CDR2 is YYREEE (reference sequence). Unmatched junction bases numbered 2, after V lost 3 bases and J lost 5 bases. CDR3 length: 13 amino acids. CDR3 protein: CASSWDRGDEQYF. CDR3 DNA sequence: TGTGCCAGCAGCTGGGACAGGGGTGACGAGCAGTACTTC.

The chain is built from TRBV5-1 and TRBJ2-3, with D unresolved. The CDR3 is 14 amino acids. The germline V and J ends were trimmed by 6 bases and 0 bases, with 11 bases remaining between them. Germline V gene data show CDR1 as SGHRS and CDR2 as YFSETQ. The CDR3 DNA is TGCGCCAGCACCCGCTCCACTAGCACAGATACGCAGTATTTT. It codes for CASTRSTSTDTQYF.

The chain joins TRBV4-1 to TRBJ1-5; D is unresolved. CDR3 size: 16 residues. The germline V and J ends were trimmed by 0 bases and 0 bases, with 9 bases remaining between them. CDR1 and CDR2 (germline): MGHRA, YSYEKL. CDR3 amino acids: CASSQEGGYSNQPQHF. CDR3 DNA sequence: TGCGCCAGCAGCCAAGAAGGAGGGTATAGCAATCAGCCCCAGCATTTT.

The chain is built from TRBV5-1 and TRBJ1-2; 9 bases agree with TRBD1. Germline V lookup: CDR1 SGHRS, CDR2 YFSETQ. The CDR3 runs 13 residues. V lost 9 bases to trimming and J lost 3 bases; unmatched junction nucleotides: 6. The CDR3 DNA sequence: TGCGCCACGACAGGGGGGTGGGACTATGGCTACACCTTC. Protein product: CATTGGWDYGYTF. Full variable domain (rest looked up from reference TRBV5-1 and TRBJ1-2): KAGVTQTPRYLIKTRGQQVTLSCSPISGHRSVSWYQQTPGQGLQFLFEYFSETQRNKGNFPGRFSGRQFSNSRSEMNVSTLELGDSALYLCATTGGWDYGYTFGSGTRLTVV.

The count of this clone is one. This chain links TRBV4-2 with TRBJ1-2, with TRBD1 matching over 7 bases. V lost 3 bases and J lost 4; bases outside the gene matches: 8. Germline assignment: CDR1 LGHNA and CDR2 YNFKEQ. This CDR3 is built from 15 residues. The CDR3 DNA is TGTGCCAGCAGCCAGGGCGACAGGGCGGGCTATGGCTACACCTTC. Protein: CASSQGDRAGYGYTF.

V gene TRBV24-1 combines with J gene TRBJ2-3; a weak D match, TRBD1 (6 bases). Germline V gives CDR1 KGHDR, CDR2 SFDVKD. CDR3 length equals 16 residues. Trimming left V 4 bases short and J 5 bases short, with 18 bases between. CDR3 DNA sequence: TGTGCCACCAGTGACCCTACAGGGCCCGCGGAAGATACGCAGTATTTT. Translation: CATSDPTGPAEDTQYF.

The V gene is TRBV5-8, the J gene TRBJ2-1; 10 nucleotides line up with TRBD1. Germline V CDR1 and CDR2: SGHTS, YDEGEE. The V gene end was trimmed by 3 bases and the J gene end by 7 bases; junction bases not matched to a gene: 7. This CDR3 comprises 15 residues. The CDR3 nucleotides read TGTGCCAGCAGCTCCCGGGACAGGGGCCGAAATGAGCAGTTCTTC. This encodes CASSSRDRGRNEQFF.

This clone is a singleton in its sample. The chain has TRBV30 and TRBJ2-5; TRBD2 matches 13 bases. Germline V gene sequence: CDR1 GTSNPN, CDR2 SVGIG (reference sequence). V was pared by 1 base and J by 4 bases, with 6 bases of the junction left unmatched. The CDR3 is 16 amino acids. For the CDR3, the DNA is TGTGCCTGGAGTGAGACTAGCGGGAGGTGGCGAGAGACCCAGTACTTC. Residues: CAWSETSGRWRETQYF.

As concerns this clone: The same CDR3 is also encoded by other DNA sequences in this sample. The V call is TRBV18, the J call TRBJ1-1, with unresolved D. CDR3 length equals 14 residues. The V gene lost 0 bases and the J gene lost 5 bases, with 10 bases spanning the gap. From germline, CDR1 is KGHSH and CDR2 LQKENI. CDR3 sequence: CASSPPARGTEAFF. The DNA of the CDR3 is TGTGCCAGCTCACCACCGGCAAGAGGAACTGAAGCTTTCTTT.

The V gene is TRBV6-6, the J gene TRBJ2-7; 8 nucleotides agree with TRBD1. V dropped 10 bases and J dropped 3; count of bases not matched to a gene: 8. This CDR3 is 13 amino acids long. Germline V CDR1 and CDR2: MNHNY, SVGAGI (reference sequence). CDR3 amino acids: CATQGQENYEQYF. The DNA for the CDR3 is TGTGCCACCCAGGGACAGGAGAACTACGAGCAGTACTTC.

The rearrangement joins TRBV6-2 or TRBV6-3 to TRBJ2-2; 7 bases align to TRBD2. From germline, CDR1 is MNHEY and CDR2 SVGEGT. The CDR3 sequence is 15 residues long. Trimming removed 2 bases from V and 7 bases from J; junction bases left unmatched: 7. The CDR3 loop reads CASSYGRERSGELFF. The CDR3 coding sequence is TGTGCCAGCAGTTACGGGAGGGAGAGGAGCGGGGAGCTGTTTTTT.

The rearrangement links TRBV7-9 to TRBJ1-1; D uncertain. The V end was cut by 3 bases, the J end by 5 bases, with 13 bases between. From germline, CDR1 is SEHNR and CDR2 FQNEAQ (reference sequence). The CDR3 loop spans 14 amino acids. CDR3 loop: CASSFEVWGTEAFF. CDR3 coding DNA: TGTGCCAGCAGCTTTGAGGTCTGGGGAACTGAAGCTTTCTTT.

This sequence joins TRBV6-5 and TRBJ1-1; 7 bases line up with TRBD1. V shed 2 bases and J 2 bases; nucleotides not matched to a gene: 5. Germline V gives CDR1 MNHEY, CDR2 SVGAGI. CDR3 size: 15 residues. The CDR3, as DNA: TGTGCCAGCAGTTACGAGGACAGGCCTAACACTGAAGCTTTCTTT. Translating it yields CASSYEDRPNTEAFF.

This clone was counted a few times. The CDR3 region has the DNA TGTGCCAGCAACGGTGGGATGGGCTACACCTTC. This codes for CASNGGMGYTF. The rearrangement uses TRBV6-5 and TRBJ1-2, with D unresolved. The CDR3 length is 11 residues. V was cut by 7 bases and J by 8 bases, with 11 bases left in between. Germline CDR1 is MNHEY and CDR2 is SVGAGI.